The T cell receptor beta chain described here comes from a study of control samples from healthy donors and cancer patients. The data were produced by immunoSEQ multiplex PCR, yet TCRdb's version contains in-frame clones alone and is incomplete. The sample holds more than 100,000 clones; approximately 88% are singletons and the top ten take around 3.5%. Input material: blood. The clonotype originates from a man aged 35-49 years in good health.

The CDR3 is CASSEGSSGAGANVLTF. CDR3 nucleotides: TGTGCCAGCAGTGAAGGGTCCTCCGGGGCTGGGGCCAACGTCCTGACTTTC. The rearrangement joins TRBV25-1 to TRBJ2-6, with a possible D match to TRBD2 (5 bases). The CDR3 runs to 17 residues. Germline V gene data show CDR1 as MGHDK and CDR2 as SYGVNS. With 2 bases removed from V and 2 bases from J, the gap between germline ends came to 13 bases.